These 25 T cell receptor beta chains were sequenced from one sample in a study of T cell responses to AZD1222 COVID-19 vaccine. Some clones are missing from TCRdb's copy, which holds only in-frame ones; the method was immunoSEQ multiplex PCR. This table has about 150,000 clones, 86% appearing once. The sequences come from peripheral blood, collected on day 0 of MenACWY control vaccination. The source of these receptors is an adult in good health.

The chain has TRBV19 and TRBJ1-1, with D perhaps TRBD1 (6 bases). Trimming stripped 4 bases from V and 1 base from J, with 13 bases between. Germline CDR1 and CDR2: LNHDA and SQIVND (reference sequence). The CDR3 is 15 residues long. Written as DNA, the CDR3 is TGTGCCAGTAGTAGCCGGGACACGAGGAACACTGAAGCTTTCTTT. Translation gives CASSSRDTRNTEAFF.

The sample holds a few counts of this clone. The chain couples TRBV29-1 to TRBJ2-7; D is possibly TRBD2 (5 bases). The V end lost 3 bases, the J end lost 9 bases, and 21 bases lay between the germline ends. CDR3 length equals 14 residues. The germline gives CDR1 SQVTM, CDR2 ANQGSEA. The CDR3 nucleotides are TGCAGCGTTGAGAACAAGGTGCTCGGGGAAGGGCAGTACTTC. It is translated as CSVENKVLGEGQYF.

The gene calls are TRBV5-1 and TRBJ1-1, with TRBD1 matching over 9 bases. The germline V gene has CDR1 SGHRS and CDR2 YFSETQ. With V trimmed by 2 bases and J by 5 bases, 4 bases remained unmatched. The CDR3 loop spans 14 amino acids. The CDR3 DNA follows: TGCGCCAGCAGCTTAACAGGGGGCGGGACTGAAGCTTTCTTT. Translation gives CASSLTGGGTEAFF.

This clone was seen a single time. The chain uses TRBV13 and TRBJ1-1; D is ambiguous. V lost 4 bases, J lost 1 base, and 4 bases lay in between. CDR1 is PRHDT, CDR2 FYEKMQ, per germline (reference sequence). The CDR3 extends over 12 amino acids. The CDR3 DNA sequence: TGTGCCAGCAGCTATGCGAACACTGAAGCTTTCTTT. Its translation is CASSYANTEAFF.

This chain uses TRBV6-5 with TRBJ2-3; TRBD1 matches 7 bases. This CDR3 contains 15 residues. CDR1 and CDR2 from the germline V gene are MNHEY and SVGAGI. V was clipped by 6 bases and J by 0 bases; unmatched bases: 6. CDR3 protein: CASRDRDTSTDTQYF. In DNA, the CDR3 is TGTGCCAGCAGAGACAGGGACACTAGCACAGATACGCAGTATTTT.

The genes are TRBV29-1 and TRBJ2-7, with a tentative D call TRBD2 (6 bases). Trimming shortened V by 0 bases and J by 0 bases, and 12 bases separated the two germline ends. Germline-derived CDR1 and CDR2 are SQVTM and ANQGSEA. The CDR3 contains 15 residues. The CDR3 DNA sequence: TGCAGCGTTGAAGATCGGAGGGCAACCTCCTACGAGCAGTACTTC. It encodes CSVEDRRATSYEQYF.

The CDR3 sequence is CASSFGSNEQYV. The CDR3 DNA reads TGTGCCAGCAGTTTCGGGTCAAACGAGCAGTACGTC. This chain joins TRBV7-9 and TRBJ2-7; no reliable D call. This CDR3 spans 12 amino acids. Trimming left V 6 bases short and J 5 bases short, with 11 bases between. Germline lookup yields CDR1 SEHNR and CDR2 FQNEAQ (reference sequence).

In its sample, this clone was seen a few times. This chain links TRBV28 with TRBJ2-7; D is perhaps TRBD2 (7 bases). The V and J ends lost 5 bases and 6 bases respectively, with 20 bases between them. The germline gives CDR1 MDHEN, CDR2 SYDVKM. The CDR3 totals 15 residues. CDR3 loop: CASSKGGASRFEQYV. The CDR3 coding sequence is TGTGCCAGCAGTAAAGGGGGGGCCTCTCGATTCGAGCAGTACGTC.

CDR3 residues: CASSQVSLVGNQPQHF. In nucleotides, the CDR3 is TGTGCCAGCAGCCAAGTTTCCCTCGTCGGCAATCAGCCCCAGCATTTT. This chain uses TRBV4-2 with TRBJ1-5; no firm D call. The CDR3 runs to 16 residues. Trimming left V 1 base short and J 2 bases short, with 12 bases between. Germline CDR1 LGHNA, CDR2 YNFKEQ.

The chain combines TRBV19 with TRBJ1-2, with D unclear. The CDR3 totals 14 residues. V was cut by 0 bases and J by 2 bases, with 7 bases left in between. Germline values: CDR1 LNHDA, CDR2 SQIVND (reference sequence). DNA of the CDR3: TGTGCCAGTAGTATAGAGCAGGCGAACTATGGCTACACCTTC. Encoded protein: CASSIEQANYGYTF.

The CDR3 nucleotides are TGTGCCAGCAGCTTGGCCAACAGGGGAGATGGCTACACCTTC. As protein: CASSLANRGDGYTF. The chain couples TRBV5-6 to TRBJ1-2; 7 nucleotides line up with TRBD1. CDR3 length: 14 residues. V shed 0 bases, J shed 6 bases, and the junction held 5 bases outside the gene matches. Germline V gene data show CDR1 as SGHDT and CDR2 as YYEEEE.

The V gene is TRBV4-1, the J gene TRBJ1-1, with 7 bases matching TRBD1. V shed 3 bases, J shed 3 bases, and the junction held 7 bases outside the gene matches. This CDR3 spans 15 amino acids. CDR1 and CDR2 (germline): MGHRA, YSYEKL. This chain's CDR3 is CASSHRQGGHTEAFF. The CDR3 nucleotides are TGCGCCAGCAGCCATAGACAGGGTGGGCACACTGAAGCTTTCTTT.

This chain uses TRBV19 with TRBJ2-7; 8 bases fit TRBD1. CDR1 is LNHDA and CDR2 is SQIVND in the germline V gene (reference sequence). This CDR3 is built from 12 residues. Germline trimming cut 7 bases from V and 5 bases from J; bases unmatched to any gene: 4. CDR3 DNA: TGTGCCAGTACCCAGGACAGGGACGAGCAGTACTTC. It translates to CASTQDRDEQYF.

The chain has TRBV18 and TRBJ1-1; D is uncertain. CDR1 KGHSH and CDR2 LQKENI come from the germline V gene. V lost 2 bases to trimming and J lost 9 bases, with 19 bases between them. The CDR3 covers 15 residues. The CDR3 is CASSPTESARQQAFF. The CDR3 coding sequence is TGTGCCAGCTCACCAACTGAATCGGCCCGGCAACAAGCTTTCTTT.

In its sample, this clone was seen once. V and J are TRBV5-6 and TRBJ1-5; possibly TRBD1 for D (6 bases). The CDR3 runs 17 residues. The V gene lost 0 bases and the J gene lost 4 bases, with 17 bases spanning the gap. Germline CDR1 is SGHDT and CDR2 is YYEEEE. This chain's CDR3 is CASSLGQGKQRNQPQHF. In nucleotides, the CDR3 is TGTGCCAGCAGCTTGGGGCAGGGGAAGCAGCGAAATCAGCCCCAGCATTTT.

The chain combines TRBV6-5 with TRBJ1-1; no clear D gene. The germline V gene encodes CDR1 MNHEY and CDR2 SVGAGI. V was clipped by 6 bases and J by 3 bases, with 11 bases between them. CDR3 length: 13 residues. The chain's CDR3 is CASSDRLDTEAFF. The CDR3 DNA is TGTGCCAGCAGCGACCGACTGGACACTGAAGCTTTCTTT.

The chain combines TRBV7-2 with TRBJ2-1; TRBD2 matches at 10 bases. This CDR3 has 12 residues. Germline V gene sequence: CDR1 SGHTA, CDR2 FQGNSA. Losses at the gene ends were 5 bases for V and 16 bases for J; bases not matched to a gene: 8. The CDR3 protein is CASSGISGRVFF. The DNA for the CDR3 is TGTGCCAGCAGCGGGATAAGCGGGAGGGTTTTCTTC.

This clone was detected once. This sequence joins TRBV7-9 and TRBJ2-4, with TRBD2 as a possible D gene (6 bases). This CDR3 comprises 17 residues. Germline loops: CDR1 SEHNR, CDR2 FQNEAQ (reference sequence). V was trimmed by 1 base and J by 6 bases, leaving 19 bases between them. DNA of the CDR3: TGTGCCAGCAGCTTAGGGGTTTCTGGGACTTGGGGAAACATTCAGTACTTC. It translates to CASSLGVSGTWGNIQYF.

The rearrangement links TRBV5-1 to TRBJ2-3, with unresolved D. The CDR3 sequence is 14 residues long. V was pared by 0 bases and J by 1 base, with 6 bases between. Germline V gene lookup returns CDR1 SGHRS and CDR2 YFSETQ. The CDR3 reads CASSLAPGTDTQYF. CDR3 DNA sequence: TGCGCCAGCAGCTTGGCCCCCGGCACAGATACGCAGTATTTT.

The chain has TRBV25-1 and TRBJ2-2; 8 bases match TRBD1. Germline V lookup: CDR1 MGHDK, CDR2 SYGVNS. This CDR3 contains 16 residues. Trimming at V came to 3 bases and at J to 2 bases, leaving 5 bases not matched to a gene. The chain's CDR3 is CASSDSGQGNTGELFF. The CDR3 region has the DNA TGTGCCAGCAGTGACTCTGGACAGGGAAACACCGGGGAGCTGTTTTTT.

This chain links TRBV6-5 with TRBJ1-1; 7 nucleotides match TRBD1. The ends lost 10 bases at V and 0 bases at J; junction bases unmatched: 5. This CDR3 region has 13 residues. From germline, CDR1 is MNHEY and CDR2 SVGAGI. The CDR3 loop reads CATATGMNTEAFF. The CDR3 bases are TGTGCCACCGCGACAGGGATGAACACTGAAGCTTTCTTT.

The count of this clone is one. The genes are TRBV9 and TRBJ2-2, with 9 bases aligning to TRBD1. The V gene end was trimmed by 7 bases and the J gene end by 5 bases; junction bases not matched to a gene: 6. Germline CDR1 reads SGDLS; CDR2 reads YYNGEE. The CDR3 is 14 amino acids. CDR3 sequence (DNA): TGTGCCAGCTGCCGGGACAGGGCGACCGGGGAGCTGTTTTTT. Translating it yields CASCRDRATGELFF.

The DNA for the CDR3 is TGTGCCAGCAGTCTCGGGGGGTTTAGCTATGGCTACACCTTC. Protein product: CASSLGGFSYGYTF. The rearrangement links TRBV28 to TRBJ1-2; D is perhaps TRBD1 (5 bases). The CDR3 runs to 14 residues. Trimming took off 5 bases at V and 4 bases at J, with 14 bases between the two ends. Germline loops: CDR1 MDHEN, CDR2 SYDVKM.

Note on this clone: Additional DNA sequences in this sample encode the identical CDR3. CDR3 coding DNA: TGTGCCAGCAGCCGGAGCGGGGCCTACAATGAGCAGTTCTTC. Translated, it gives CASSRSGAYNEQFF. This chain connects TRBV7-2 to TRBJ2-1; the match to TRBD2 covers 7 bases. V was pared by 5 bases and J by 2 bases, with 3 bases of the junction left unmatched. Looked up from germline, CDR1 is SGHTA and CDR2 is FQGNSA. This CDR3 is 14 amino acids long. Full variable domain (outside the CDR3, taken from reference TRBV7-2 and TRBJ2-1): GAGVSQSPSNKVTEKGKDVELRCDPISGHTALYWYRQSLGQGLEFLIYFQGNSAPDKSGLPSDRFSAERTGGSVSTLTIQRTQQEDSAVYLCASSRSGAYNEQFFGPGTRLTVL.

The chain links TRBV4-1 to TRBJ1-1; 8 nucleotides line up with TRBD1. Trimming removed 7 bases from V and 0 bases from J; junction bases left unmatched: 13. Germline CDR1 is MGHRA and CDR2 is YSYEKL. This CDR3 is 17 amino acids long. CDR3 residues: CASTSGTGLGMNTEAFF. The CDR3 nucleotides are TGCGCCAGCACCTCCGGGACAGGTCTAGGAATGAACACTGAAGCTTTCTTT.